The source of this TCR beta chain is a study of T cell repertoires in aging, cancer and after chemotherapy (dated by TCRdb to the late 2010s). A note on the overall study: The donors fell into six age groups ranging from 30 or younger to 70 or older, and each group had at least three individuals. Control TCR repertoires from healthy donors were recorded over several months to years, and clear clonal overlap was observed across re-sampling. A cohort of 220 or so cancer patients (roughly 90 with hematological and approximately 120 with solid cancers) was assembled, and 100 or so healthy donors were included as a reference group. In total, the full dataset held about 9.5 million TCR reads. The study profiled peripheral blood TCR beta repertoires from healthy donors and cancer patients to examine immunoaging and T cell reconstitution after chemotherapy. Results the study describes overall, beyond this receptor: In healthy donors, the drop in TCR diversity with age came mainly from a loss of richness, whereas in cancer patients a loss of evenness also played a part. Untreated patients with hematological or solid cancers showed significantly lower blood TCR diversity and higher clonality than age-matched healthy donors. In both cancer cohorts, median generation probability rose over the chemotherapy interval, which suggests that the repertoire was reconstituted through rebound thymic output. The authors noted that the repertoire data do not allow conclusions about immunological memory after chemotherapy.

TCR beta rearrangements were amplified from genomic DNA extracted from peripheral blood rather than from sorted cells or RNA. For CDR1 and CDR2, the germline V gene lists MNHEY and SVGAGI. Deletion took 6 bases off V and 0 bases off J, with a span of 14 bases between the germline ends. Measured from the cysteine to the phenylalanine, the CDR3 is 15 residues long. The CDR3 DNA has 45 bases and is translated from base 1. To note about this clonotype: Its antigen has not been determined. No much larger clone is present one base from it, and per-base qualities are unavailable.

Using a mixed TRB-A/B primer pool, multiplex touch-down PCR amplified rearranged TRB sequences covering the V, D and J segments. Two consecutive PCR reactions with Phusion HS II polymerase added Illumina adapters and sample indices to the amplicons. The amplicons were purified from gel with the NucleoSpin Gel and PCR Clean-up kit and then assessed with Qubit and an Agilent 2100 Bioanalyzer. Libraries were sequenced on an Illumina MiSeq using 600-cycle, single-indexed, paired-end runs. As for how the authors treated the data: TRB sequences were processed with MiXCR versions 2.12 and 3.0.5. Each unique CDR3 nucleotide sequence counted as one clone, and only productive sequences with at least two reads were retained. The repertoire metrics were Shannon diversity, evenness, clonality (calculated as one minus evenness), and diversity profiles parameterized by alpha from 0 to 5. The IGoR algorithm was used to compute generation probabilities of clones in paired pre- and post-chemotherapy samples. TCRdb applied fastp at Q25 and MiXCR to the public reads, then kept only in-frame beta chains. When rows share a CDR3 protein, they turn into one entry using the most common DNA and genes. The V and J calls come from TCRdb's annotation, not from the publication. Present in this sample are about 9,400 distinct CDR3 sequences, around 40% of which were seen just once. The ten largest account for 3.5% to 4% of the sample.

The rearrangement combines TRBV6-5 with TRBJ1-1, with an unclear D gene assignment. This clonotype was sampled from a human donor in good health. The sequenced material came from blood. The DNA sequence is given as TGTGCCAGCAGCCCTCTAGGACCGCTGAACACTGAAGCTTTCTTT. This sequence encodes CASSPLGPLNTEAFF.